Sequencing of this TCR beta chain was carried out in a study of cytomegalovirus exposure and HLA in healthy donors. At the level of the study: The roughly 110 validation repertoires were reported in a later analysis to have been generated on the same platform as the 666 first-cohort repertoires.

Study-level findings and limits: A later analysis found first-cohort TCR clusters tended to co-occur in the approximately 110 validation repertoires.

Note on this clone: Antigen unknown.

The donors were members of the validation cohort, which comprised 120 subjects and was separate from the first cohort of 600 to 850 subjects. Some clones are missing from TCRdb's copy, which holds only in-frame ones; the method was immunoSEQ multiplex PCR. The table includes over 150,000 clones, roughly nine tenths detected once. The germline CDR1 and CDR2 sequences are SGHNT and YYREEE (reference sequence). V lost 4 bases, J lost 4 bases, and 14 bases stayed unmatched. This CDR3 contains 17 residues. The clonotype was recovered from a woman aged 25 to 39 in good health and CMV-seronegative. Sequenced sample: PBMCs. The chain joins TRBV5-4 to TRBJ2-7; TRBD2 matches at 10 bases. The CDR3 sequence is CASSPTPTSGMGYEQYF. In DNA form, the CDR3 reads TGTGCCAGCAGCCCGACCCCAACTAGCGGGATGGGGTACGAGCAGTACTTC.